Given below is one T cell receptor beta chain in context. The specificity of this receptor is unknown. No base quality values were provided; no much bigger clone lies one nucleotide off. Explained via the paper, the time point label denotes: baseline pretreatment blood. Explained via the paper, the treatment or condition label denotes: 15 Gy SBRT to primary tumor, nephrectomy 4 weeks later. To follow tumor-enriched clonotypes, serial peripheral blood was collected from radiation-treated patients at baseline and at 2 weeks and 4 weeks after SBRT. Renal cell carcinoma with clear cell pathology was present in all patients. The QIAamp DNA Blood Mini Kit (Qiagen) was used to prepare genomic DNA for TCR sequencing. Only samples passing all quality control checks were included in the analyses. The CDR3, from cysteine to phenylalanine, totals 13 residues. Solely the CDR3 DNA is kept, with 39 bases framed from the first base. V is pared back by 4 bases and J by 4 bases, with 8 bases lying between the germline termini. CDR1 and CDR2 are read off the germline V gene (reference sequence) as MNHEY and SMNVEV.

Following the manufacturer's recommendations, the immunoSEQ kit was used to generate TCR beta libraries from genomic DNA. To prepare the libraries, a first multiplex PCR with proprietary primers was run, followed by a second PCR that added unique barcodes, and a bead cleanup was done after each round. Each sample batch included a kit-provided positive control reaction and a negative control reaction. The final libraries underwent checking on an Agilent 4200 TapeStation D1000 ScreenTape, volumetric pooling, and quantification by qPCR. Sequencing ran on an Illumina NextSeq500 with a MidOutput 150-cycle cartridge, using 156 Read1 and 15 Index1 cycles with kit custom primers. The pooled library was loaded at roughly 0.93 pM, with an approximately 20% PhiX control spiked in. The original methods were these. The vendor-processed data were analyzed in R, and a clonotype was defined as all T cells that share the same CDR3 nucleotide sequence. For clone abundance analyses, frequencies were normalized to the 10,000 most abundant clones per sample. Public T cell clones, which averaged fewer than five per sample, were removed prior to analysis. Tumor-enriched clonotypes and baseline blood-enriched clonotypes were defined as those with an abundance difference of at least 32-fold between compartments. Clonotypes expanded or contracted between blood time points were identified with a beta-binomial differential abundance model. Tumor-blood repertoire similarity was measured with the Baroni-Urbani and Buser coefficient, and groups were compared using two-tailed Wilcoxon tests in R. TCRdb obtained this table from immuneACCESS and retained in-frame rearrangements with V and J assigned. These tables miss some clones; where compared with another copy, unresolved V genes account for less than half of the shortfall, and the remainder is unexplained. V and J calls and clone size are copied from that table; D and trimming were computed from the DNA. Here the sample has about 50,000 clones; 83% occur a single time. Jointly, the top ten make up roughly 33% of the sample.

The sample is drawn from a study of radiation and T cells in renal cell carcinoma (TCRdb year 2020). Notes on the research overall: Samples came from a clinical trial, in which primary renal cell carcinomas received 15 Gy stereotactic body radiation therapy followed by nephrectomy 4 weeks later. A total of under 60 samples underwent TCR beta sequencing, made up of about 25 tumors and approximately 27 peripheral blood samples. Across all 50 or so samples, several million unique CDR3 nucleotide sequences encoding about 2.4 million unique CDR3 amino acid sequences were identified. Study-wide findings and limitations: An increase in top tumor clonotypes in blood was observed from baseline to 2 weeks post-radiation, followed by contraction by 4 weeks, which was taken to suggest transient expansion of tumor-resident clones. No pretreatment tumor biopsies were available, so the baseline intratumoral presence of clonotypes could not be determined. Effects of radiation dose or scheduling on the TCR repertoire could not be addressed with the single-armed trial design. Tracking of blood repertoire dynamics stopped at around 4 weeks after treatment, with no follow-up past that point.

The sample in question was blood, obtained from a patient whose treatment included radiotherapy and nephrectomy. This receptor was taken from a woman between 70 and 85 years old with renal cell carcinoma. The V and J segments used are TRBV27 and TRBJ1-5; a tentative D match to TRBD1 spans 5 bases. The bases read TGTGCCAGCAGTTGGGGCCCGAATCAGCCCCAGCATTTT. Translated, it reads CASSWGPNQPQHF.